The subject of this entry is one T cell receptor delta chain. The protein that TCRdb holds for this DNA derives from a much larger clone and differs from the translated DNA at residue 16, which likely indicates a read error; the protein shown here is translated from the DNA. Germline trimming cut 9 bases from V and 3 bases from J; bases unmatched to any gene: 25. The V gene's germline CDR1 is TSWWSYY and CDR2 QGS. This CDR3 has 21 amino acids. With CATT, TCRdb re-called clones from the multiplex PCR reads. The data contain tens of thousands of delta-chain clones, 1.5% to 2% of them singletons. This sample is part of a study of γδ T cells in repeated Plasmodium falciparum infection. The wider study: Donors were malaria-exposed Malian children or age- and gender-matched Australian children. Donors had four controlled P. falciparum NF54 infections over roughly 640 days.

Vgamma9/Vdelta2+ and Vdelta2-negative gammadelta T cells were flow-sorted from PBMC for bulk sequencing. This chain connects TRDV1 to TRDJ1; 13 nucleotides line up with TRDD3. The specimen was gamma-delta T cells from blood. The TCR comes from a pool of human donors (malaria-infected and uninfected, not separated). The CDR3 reads CALGFPARVLGDTQDADKLIF. In DNA form, the CDR3 reads TGTGCTCTGGGTTTTCCCGCCCGGGTACTGGGGGATACGCAGGACGCCGATAAACTCATCTTT.